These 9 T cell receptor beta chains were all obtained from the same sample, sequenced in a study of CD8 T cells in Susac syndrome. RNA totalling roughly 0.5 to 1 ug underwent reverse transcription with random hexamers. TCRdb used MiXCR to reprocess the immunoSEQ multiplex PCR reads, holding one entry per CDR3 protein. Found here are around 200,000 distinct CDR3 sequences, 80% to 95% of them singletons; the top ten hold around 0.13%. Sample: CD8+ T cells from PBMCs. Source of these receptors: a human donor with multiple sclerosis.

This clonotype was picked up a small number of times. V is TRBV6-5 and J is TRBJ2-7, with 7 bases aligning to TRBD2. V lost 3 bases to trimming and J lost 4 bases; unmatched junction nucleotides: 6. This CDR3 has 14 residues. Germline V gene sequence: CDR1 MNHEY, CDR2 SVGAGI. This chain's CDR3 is CASSYGEGAYEQYF. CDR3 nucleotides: TGTGCCAGCAGTTATGGGGAGGGCGCGTACGAGCAGTACTTC.

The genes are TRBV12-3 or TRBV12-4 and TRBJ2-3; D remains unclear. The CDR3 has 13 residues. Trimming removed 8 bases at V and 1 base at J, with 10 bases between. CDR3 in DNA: TGTGCCAGCGCCCTTGGGGGCACAGATACGCAGTATTTT. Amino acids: CASALGGTDTQYF.

The CDR3 is CASSSSTGTEQFF. The CDR3 DNA follows: TGCGCCAGCAGCTCGTCCACCGGGACAGAGCAGTTCTTC. The rearrangement joins TRBV5-1 to TRBJ2-1, with a weak D call TRBD1 (6 bases). The CDR3 length is 13 residues. Trimming cost V 3 bases and J 10 bases, with 14 bases left between them. Looked up from germline, CDR1 is SGHRS and CDR2 is YFSETQ.

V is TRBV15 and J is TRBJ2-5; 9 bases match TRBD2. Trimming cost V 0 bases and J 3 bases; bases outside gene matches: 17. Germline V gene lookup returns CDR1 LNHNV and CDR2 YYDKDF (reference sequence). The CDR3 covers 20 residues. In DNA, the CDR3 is TGTGCCACCAGCAGAGATAGCGGGAGAGGTGCTCACCCCCGGGAAGAGACCCAGTACTTC. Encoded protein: CATSRDSGRGAHPREETQYF.

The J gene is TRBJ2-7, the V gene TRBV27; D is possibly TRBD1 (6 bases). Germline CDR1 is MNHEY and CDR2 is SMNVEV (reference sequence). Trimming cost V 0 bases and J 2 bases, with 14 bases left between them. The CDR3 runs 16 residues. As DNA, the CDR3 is TGTGCCAGCAGTTTATCCTTAGTAGGGGGAGCCTACGAGCAGTACTTC. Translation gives CASSLSLVGGAYEQYF.

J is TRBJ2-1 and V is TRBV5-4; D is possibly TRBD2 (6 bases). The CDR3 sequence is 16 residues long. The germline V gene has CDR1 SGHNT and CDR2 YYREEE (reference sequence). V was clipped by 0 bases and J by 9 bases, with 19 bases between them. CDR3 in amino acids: CASSLVLGGRGGEQFF. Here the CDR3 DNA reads TGTGCCAGCAGCTTGGTACTTGGGGGGAGAGGCGGTGAGCAGTTCTTC.

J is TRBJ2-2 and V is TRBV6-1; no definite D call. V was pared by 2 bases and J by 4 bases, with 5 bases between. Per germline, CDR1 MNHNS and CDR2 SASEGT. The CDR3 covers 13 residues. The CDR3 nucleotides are TGTGCCAGCAGTGAAATAGGCACCGGGGAGCTGTTTTTT. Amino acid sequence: CASSEIGTGELFF.

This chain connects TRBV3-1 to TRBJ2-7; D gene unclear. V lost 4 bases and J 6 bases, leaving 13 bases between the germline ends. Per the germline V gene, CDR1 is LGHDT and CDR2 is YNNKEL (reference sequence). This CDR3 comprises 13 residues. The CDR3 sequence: CASSLIVGAEQYF. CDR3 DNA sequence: TGTGCCAGCAGCCTAATTGTCGGCGCCGAGCAGTACTTC.

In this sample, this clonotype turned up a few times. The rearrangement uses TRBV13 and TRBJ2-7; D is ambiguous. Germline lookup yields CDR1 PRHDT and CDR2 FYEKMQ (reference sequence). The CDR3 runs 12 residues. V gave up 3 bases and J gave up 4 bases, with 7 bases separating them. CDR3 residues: CASSFGEYEQYF. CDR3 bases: TGTGCCAGCAGCTTTGGAGAGTACGAGCAGTACTTC.